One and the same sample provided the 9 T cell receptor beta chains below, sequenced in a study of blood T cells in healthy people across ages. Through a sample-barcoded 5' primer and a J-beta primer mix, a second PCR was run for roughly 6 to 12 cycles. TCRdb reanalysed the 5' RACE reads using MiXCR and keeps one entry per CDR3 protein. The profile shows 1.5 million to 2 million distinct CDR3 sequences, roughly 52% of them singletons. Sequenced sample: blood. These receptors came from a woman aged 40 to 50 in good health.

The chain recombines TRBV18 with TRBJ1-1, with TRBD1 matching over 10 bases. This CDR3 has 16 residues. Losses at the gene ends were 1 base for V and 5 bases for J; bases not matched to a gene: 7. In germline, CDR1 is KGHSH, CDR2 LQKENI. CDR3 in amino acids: CASSPQLTGGGTEAFF. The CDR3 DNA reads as TGTGCCAGCTCACCACAATTGACAGGGGGCGGGACTGAAGCTTTCTTT.

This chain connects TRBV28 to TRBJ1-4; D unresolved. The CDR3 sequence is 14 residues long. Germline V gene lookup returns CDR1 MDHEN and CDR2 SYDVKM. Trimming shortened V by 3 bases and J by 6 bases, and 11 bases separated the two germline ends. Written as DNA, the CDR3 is TGTGCCAGCAGTTTCGGGTTCCGGGATGAAAAACTGTTTTTT. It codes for CASSFGFRDEKLFF.

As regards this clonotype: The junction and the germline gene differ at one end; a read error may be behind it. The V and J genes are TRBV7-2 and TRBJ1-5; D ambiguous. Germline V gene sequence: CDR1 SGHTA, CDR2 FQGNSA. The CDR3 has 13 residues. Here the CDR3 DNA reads TGTGCCAGCAGCTTAGGGGTCAATGAGCCCCAGCATTTT. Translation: CASSLGVNEPQHF.

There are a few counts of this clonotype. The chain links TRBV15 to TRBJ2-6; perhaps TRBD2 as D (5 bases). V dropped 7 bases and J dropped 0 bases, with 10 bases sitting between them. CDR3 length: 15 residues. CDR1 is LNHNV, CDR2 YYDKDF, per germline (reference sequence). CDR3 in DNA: TGTGCCACCACCGGGGTTGGCTCTGGGGCCAACGTCCTGACTTTC. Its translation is CATTGVGSGANVLTF.

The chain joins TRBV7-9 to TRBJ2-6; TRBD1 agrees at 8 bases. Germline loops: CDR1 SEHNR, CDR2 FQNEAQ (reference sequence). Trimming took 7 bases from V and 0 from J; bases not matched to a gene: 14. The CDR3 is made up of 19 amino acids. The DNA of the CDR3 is TGTGCCAGCATCTGGTCGGCAGGGGGCCCCCTCTCTGGGGCCAACGTCCTGACTTTC. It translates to CASIWSAGGPLSGANVLTF. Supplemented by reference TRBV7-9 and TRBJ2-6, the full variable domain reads DTGVSQNPRHKITKRGQNVTFRCDPISEHNRLYWYRQTLGQGPEFLTYFQNEAQLEKSRLLSDRFSAERPKGSFSTLEIQRTEQGDSAMYLCASIWSAGGPLSGANVLTFGAGSRLTVL.

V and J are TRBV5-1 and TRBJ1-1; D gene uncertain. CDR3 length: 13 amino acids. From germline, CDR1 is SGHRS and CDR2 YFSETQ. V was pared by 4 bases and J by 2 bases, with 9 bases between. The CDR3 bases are TGCGCCAGCAGCCAGACACCTAACACTGAAGCTTTCTTT. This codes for CASSQTPNTEAFF.

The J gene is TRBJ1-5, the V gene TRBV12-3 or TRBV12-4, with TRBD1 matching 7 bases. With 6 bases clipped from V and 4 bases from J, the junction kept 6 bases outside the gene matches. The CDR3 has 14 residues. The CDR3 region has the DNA TGTGCCAGCAGCACGGACAGGCCAAATCAGCCCCAGCATTTT. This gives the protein CASSTDRPNQPQHF.

The CDR3 loop reads CASGSGQGVRTPLHF. CDR3 coding DNA: TGTGCCAGCGGCTCAGGACAGGGGGTGAGGACACCCCTCCACTTT. The rearrangement joins TRBV7-2 to TRBJ1-6; TRBD1 matches 10 bases. Losses at the gene ends were 8 bases for V and 11 bases for J; bases not matched to a gene: 12. This CDR3 is 15 amino acids long. CDR1 and CDR2 from the germline V gene are SGHTA and FQGNSA.

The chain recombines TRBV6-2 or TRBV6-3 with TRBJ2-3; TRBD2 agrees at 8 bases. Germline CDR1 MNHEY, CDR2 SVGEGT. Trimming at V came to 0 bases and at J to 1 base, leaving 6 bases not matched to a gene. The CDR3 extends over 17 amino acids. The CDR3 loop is CASSYSRREARTDTQYF. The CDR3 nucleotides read TGTGCCAGCAGTTACTCGAGGCGGGAGGCACGCACAGATACGCAGTATTTT.